The source of this TCR beta chain is a study of tumor and adjacent non-tumor tissue in lung cancer. The germline V gene encodes CDR1 MNHEY and CDR2 SVGAGI. V dropped 7 bases and J dropped 8 bases, with 15 bases sitting between them. The CDR3 covers 13 residues. TCRbeta libraries were built with three rounds of nested PCR, modified from ARM-PCR. TCRdb redid the calling of the multiplex PCR reads with MiXCR, one entry per CDR3 protein. This sample carries 75,000 to 80,000 distinct CDR3 sequences, less than 85% of them seen once, and the ten largest clones take roughly 37%. RNA was extracted from bulk tissue without any cell sorting. This non-tumor lung sample came from over 3 cm beyond the tumor edge. For this clonotype: With a much larger clone just one base away, this may be a read error.

The rearrangement links TRBV6-5 to TRBJ2-1; a possible D gene is TRBD1 (6 bases). This TCR came from a man aged 65-85 years with non-small cell lung cancer. The sequencing input was distant non-tumor lung tissue. The CDR3 region is CASTDDEGDEQFF. The CDR3 bases are TGTGCCAGCACCGATGACGAGGGGGATGAGCAGTTCTTC.